This T cell receptor beta chain was retrieved from a study of shared clonotypes between healthy human individuals. Study conclusions and caveats: Unshared clonotypes carried lower generation probabilities than those common to all four donors. Sorted-subset sequencing, rarefaction showed, was incomplete despite large depth.

Comments on this clone: Its antigen is undetermined.

Method: immunoSEQ multiplex PCR; TCRdb's copy keeps in-frame clones and lacks some. This sample carries about 1.1 million clones, about 84% of them seen once, and the ten largest clones take 0.55% to 0.7%. The CDR3 extends over 14 amino acids. Germline V gene lookup returns CDR1 SGHVS and CDR2 FQNEAQ. V gave up 5 bases and J gave up 6 bases; unmatched junction bases: 7. V and J are TRBV7-8 and TRBJ2-7, with 10 bases lining up with TRBD2. Sequences were obtained from memory CD4+ T cells from PBMCs. Subset denoted: CD45RA-negative fraction. The sequence was collected from a man aged 18 to 29 in good health. Some clones in this sample may be carry-over from other donors' samples. CDR3 coding DNA: TGTGCCAGCAGCCTTCTAGCGGGAGTGGCCGAGCAGTACTTC. Residues: CASSLLAGVAEQYF.